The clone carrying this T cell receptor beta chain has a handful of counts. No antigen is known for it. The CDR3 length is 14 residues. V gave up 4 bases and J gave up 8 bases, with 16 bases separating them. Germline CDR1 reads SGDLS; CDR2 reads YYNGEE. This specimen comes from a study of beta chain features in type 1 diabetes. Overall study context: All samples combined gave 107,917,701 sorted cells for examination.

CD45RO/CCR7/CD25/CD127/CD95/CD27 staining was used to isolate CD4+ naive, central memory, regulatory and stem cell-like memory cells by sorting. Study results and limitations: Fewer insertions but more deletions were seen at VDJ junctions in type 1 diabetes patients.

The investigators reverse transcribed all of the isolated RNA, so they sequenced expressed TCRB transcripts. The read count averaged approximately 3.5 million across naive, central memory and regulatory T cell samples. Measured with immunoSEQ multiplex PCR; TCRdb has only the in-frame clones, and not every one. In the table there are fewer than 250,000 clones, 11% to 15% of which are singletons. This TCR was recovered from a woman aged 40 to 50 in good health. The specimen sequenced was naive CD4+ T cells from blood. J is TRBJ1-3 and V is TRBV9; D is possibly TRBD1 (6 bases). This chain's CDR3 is CASSTGTWADTIYF. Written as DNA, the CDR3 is TGTGCCAGCAGCACCGGGACATGGGCGGACACCATATATTTT.